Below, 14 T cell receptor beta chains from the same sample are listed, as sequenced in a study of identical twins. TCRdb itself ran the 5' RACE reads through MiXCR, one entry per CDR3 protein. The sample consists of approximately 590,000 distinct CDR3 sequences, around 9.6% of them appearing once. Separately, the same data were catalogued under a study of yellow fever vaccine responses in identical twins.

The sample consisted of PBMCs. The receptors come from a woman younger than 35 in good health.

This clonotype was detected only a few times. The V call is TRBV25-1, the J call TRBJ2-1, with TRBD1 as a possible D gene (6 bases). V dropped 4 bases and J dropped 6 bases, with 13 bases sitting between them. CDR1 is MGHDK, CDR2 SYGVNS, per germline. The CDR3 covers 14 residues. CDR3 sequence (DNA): TGTGCCAGCAGTGGGGTTAGGGGGTTCAATGAGCAGTTCTTC. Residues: CASSGVRGFNEQFF.

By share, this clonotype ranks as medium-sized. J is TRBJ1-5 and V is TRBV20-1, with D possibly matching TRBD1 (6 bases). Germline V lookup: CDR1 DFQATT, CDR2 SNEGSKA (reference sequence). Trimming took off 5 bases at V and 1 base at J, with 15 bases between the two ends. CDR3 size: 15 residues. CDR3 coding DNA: TGCAGTGCTCCAGCGTCGGGGGCGAGCAATCAGCCCCAGCATTTT. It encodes CSAPASGASNQPQHF.

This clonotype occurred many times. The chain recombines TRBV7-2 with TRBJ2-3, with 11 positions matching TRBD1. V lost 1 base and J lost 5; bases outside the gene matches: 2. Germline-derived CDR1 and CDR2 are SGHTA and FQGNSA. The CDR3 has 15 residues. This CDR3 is CASSLGDRGIDTQYF. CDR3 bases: TGTGCCAGCAGCTTAGGGGACAGGGGGATAGATACGCAGTATTTT.

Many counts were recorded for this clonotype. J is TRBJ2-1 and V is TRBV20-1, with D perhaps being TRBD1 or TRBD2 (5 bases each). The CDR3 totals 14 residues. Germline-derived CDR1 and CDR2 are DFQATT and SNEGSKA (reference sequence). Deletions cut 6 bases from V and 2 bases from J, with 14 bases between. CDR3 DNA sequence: TGCAGTGCCATCCGGGACGCAACCTACAATGAGCAGTTCTTC. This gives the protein CSAIRDATYNEQFF.

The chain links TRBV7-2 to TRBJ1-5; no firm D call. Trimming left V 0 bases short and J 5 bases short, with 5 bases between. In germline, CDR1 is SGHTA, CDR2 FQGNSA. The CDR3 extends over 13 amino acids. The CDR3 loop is CASSLARDQPQHF. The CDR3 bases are TGTGCCAGCAGCTTAGCGAGGGATCAGCCCCAGCATTTT.

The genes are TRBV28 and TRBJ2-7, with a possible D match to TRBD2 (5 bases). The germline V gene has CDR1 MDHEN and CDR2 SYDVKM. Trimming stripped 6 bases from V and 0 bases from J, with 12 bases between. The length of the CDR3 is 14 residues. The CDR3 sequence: CASSSRLTSYEQYF. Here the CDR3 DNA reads TGTGCCAGCAGCTCAAGACTAACCTCCTACGAGCAGTACTTC.

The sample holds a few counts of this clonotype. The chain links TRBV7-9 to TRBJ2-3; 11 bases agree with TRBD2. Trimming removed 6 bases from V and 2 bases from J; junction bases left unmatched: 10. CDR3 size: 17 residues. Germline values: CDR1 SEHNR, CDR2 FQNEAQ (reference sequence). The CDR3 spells CASSFRQGLAVTDTQYF. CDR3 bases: TGTGCCAGCAGTTTTCGCCAGGGACTAGCGGTCACAGATACGCAGTATTTT.

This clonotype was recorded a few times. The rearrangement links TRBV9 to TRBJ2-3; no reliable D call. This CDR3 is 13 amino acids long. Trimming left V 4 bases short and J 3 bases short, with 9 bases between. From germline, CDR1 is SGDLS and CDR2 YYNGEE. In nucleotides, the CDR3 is TGTGCCAGCAGCTCATTAGCAACAGATACGCAGTATTTT. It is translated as CASSSLATDTQYF.

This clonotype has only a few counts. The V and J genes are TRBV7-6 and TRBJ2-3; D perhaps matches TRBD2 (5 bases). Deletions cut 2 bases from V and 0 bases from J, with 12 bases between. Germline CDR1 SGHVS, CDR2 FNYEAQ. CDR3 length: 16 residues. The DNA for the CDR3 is TGTGCCAGCAGCTTATTTCCAAGGACTAGCACAGATACGCAGTATTTT. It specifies CASSLFPRTSTDTQYF.

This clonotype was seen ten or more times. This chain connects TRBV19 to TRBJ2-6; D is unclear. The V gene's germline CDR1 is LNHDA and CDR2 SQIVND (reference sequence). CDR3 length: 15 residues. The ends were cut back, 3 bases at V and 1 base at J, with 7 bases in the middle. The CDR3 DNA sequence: TGTGCCAGTAGTATCCTCTGGTCTGGGGCCAACGTCCTGACTTTC. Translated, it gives CASSILWSGANVLTF.

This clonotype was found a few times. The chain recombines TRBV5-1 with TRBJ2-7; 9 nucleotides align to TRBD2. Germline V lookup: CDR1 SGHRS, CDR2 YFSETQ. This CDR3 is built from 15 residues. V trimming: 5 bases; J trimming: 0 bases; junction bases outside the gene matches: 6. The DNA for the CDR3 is TGCGCCAGCAGTCCGCGGACTAGCGCCTCCTACGAGCAGTACTTC. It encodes CASSPRTSASYEQYF.

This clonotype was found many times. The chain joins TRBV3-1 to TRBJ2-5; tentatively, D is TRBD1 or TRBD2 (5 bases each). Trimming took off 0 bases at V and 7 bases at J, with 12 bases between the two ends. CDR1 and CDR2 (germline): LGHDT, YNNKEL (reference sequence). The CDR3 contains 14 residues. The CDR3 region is CASSQDGASMTQYF. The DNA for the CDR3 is TGTGCCAGCAGCCAAGACGGGGCCTCCATGACCCAGTACTTC.

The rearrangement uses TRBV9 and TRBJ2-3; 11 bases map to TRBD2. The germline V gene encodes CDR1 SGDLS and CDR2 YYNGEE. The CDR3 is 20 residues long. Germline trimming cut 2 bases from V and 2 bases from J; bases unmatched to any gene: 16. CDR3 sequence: CASSVSYSPTSGGITDTQYF. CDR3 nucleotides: TGTGCCAGCAGCGTTTCATATTCCCCAACTAGCGGGGGCATCACAGATACGCAGTATTTT.

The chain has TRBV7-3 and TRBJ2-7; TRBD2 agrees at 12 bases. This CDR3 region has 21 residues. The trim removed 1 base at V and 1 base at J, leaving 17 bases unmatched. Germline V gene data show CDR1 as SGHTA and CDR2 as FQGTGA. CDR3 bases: TGTGCCAGCAGCTTAAAGCGGGCCGGGGCGGGCCTAGCGGGAGGGTCCTACGAGCAGTACTTC. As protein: CASSLKRAGAGLAGGSYEQYF.